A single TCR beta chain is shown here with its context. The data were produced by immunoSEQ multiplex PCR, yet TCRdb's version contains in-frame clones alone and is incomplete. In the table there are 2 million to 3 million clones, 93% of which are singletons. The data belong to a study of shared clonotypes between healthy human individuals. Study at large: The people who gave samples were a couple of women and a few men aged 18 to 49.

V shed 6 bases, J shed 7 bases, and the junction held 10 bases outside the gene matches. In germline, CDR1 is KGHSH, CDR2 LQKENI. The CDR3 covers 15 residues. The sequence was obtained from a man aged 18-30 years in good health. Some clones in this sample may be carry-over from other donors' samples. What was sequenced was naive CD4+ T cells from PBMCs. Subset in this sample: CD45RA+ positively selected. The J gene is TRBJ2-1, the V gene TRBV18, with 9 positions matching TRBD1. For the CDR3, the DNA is TGTGCCAGCTCGCCCGGGACAGGGTCTGGGAATGAGCAGTTCTTC. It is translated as CASSPGTGSGNEQFF.